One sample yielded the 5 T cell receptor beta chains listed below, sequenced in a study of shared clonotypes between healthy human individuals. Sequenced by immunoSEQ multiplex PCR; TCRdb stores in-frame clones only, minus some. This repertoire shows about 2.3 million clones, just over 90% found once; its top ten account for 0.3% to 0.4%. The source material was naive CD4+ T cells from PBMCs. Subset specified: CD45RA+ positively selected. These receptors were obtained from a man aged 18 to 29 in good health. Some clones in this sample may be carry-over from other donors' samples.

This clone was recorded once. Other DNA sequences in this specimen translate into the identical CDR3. In DNA, the CDR3 is TGCAGTGCTAGAGATACGACCGAGCAGTTCTTC. Amino acid sequence: CSARDTTEQFF. This chain uses TRBV20-1 with TRBJ2-1; D not certain. This CDR3 is built from 11 residues. Germline CDR1 and CDR2: DFQATT and SNEGSKA (reference sequence). The V gene lost 0 bases and the J gene lost 10 bases, with 7 bases spanning the gap.

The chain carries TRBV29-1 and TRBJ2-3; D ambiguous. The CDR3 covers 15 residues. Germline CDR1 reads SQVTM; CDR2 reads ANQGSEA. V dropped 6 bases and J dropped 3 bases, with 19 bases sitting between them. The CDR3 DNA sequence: TGCAGCGTGGACCACCCCACGTTGTCTACAGATACGCAGTATTTT. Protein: CSVDHPTLSTDTQYF.

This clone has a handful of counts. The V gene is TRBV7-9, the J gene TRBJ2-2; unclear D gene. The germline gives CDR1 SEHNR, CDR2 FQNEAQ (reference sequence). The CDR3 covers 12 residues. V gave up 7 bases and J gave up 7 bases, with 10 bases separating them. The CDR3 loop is CASTPFGGELFF. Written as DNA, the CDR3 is TGTGCCAGCACCCCCTTTGGCGGGGAGCTGTTTTTT.

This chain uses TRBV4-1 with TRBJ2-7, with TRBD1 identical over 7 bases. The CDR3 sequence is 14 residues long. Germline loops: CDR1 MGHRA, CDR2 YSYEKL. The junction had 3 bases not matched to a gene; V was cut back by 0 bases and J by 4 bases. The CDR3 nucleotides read TGCGCCAGCAGCCAAGATGACAGGGCGTACGAGCAGTACTTC. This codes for CASSQDDRAYEQYF.

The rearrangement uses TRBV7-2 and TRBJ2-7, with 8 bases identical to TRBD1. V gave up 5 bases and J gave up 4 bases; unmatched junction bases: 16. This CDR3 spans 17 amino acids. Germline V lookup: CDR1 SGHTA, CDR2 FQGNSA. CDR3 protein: CASSPQWSGGVSYEQYF. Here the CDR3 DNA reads TGTGCCAGCAGCCCCCAGTGGTCAGGGGGCGTAAGTTACGAGCAGTACTTC.